What follows is one T cell receptor beta chain and its context. These data are taken from a study of shared clonotypes between healthy human individuals. The assay was carried out at the deep level. The method was immunoSEQ multiplex PCR; TCRdb's version includes in-frame clones alone and lacks a portion of them. The repertoire holds about 690,000 clones, with around 90% as singletons. CD45RO+ cells plus CCR7-negative CD45RA+ TemRA cells formed CD8 memory. CDR1 SGHAT and CDR2 FQNNGV come from the germline V gene. The V and J ends lost 1 base and 2 bases, in that order; junction bases with no gene match: 1. The CDR3 loop spans 15 amino acids.

This rearrangement joins TRBV11-2 to TRBJ2-1; 8 nucleotides match TRBD2. The TCR comes from a man aged 18 to 30 in good health. Some clones in this sample may be carry-over from other donors' samples. Sequencing was performed on memory CD8+ T cells from PBMCs. As for subset: CD45RO+ cells pooled with CCR7-negative TemRA cells. CDR3 sequence (DNA): TGTGCCAGCAGCTTAGCTAGCGGGCCCTACAATGAGCAGTTCTTC. Residues: CASSLASGPYNEQFF.